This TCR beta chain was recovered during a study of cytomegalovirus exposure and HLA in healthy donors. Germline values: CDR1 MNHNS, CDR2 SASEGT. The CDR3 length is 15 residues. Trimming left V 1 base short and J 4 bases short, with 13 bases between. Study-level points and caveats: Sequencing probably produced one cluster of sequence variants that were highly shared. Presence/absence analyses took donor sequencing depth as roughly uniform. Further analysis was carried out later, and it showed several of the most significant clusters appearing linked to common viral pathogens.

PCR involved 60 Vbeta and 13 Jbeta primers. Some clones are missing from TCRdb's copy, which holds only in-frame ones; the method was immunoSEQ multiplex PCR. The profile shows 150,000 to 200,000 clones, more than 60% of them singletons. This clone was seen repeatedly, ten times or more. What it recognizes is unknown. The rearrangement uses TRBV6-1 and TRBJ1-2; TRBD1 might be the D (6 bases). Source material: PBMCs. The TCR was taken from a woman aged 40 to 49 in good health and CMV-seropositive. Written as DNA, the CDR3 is TGTGCCAGCAGTGAAGATGACAGGATCTCCTATGGCTACACCTTC. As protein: CASSEDDRISYGYTF.